This entry lists 9 T cell receptor beta chains sequenced from one sample in a study of regulatory T cells in long-lasting Graves disease. Time point: newly diagnosed GD, antithyroid drugs for less than 3 months. The TCR library used RNA extracted from PBMCs. Construction of the TCR beta libraries employed iRepertoire HTBI primers in conjunction with Arm-PCR of CDR3 regions. A single record per CDR3 protein comes from TCRdb applying MiXCR to the multiplex PCR reads. The sample lists under 700,000 distinct CDR3 sequences; roughly a sixth were seen once. Another study also made use of these data, one on T cells in Graves' hyperthyroidism and ophthalmopathy.

The source was peripheral blood mononuclear cells (PBMCs), collected at new diagnosis, from a patient treated with antithyroid drugs. Receptors were obtained from a woman in her forties or fifties with Graves disease.

The chain combines TRBV19 with TRBJ1-2; D gene unclear. The germline gives CDR1 LNHDA, CDR2 SQIVND (reference sequence). The CDR3 has 15 residues. The ends were cut back, 8 bases at V and 3 bases at J, with 19 bases in the middle. The CDR3 region has the DNA TGTGCCAGTCAAATAGACACCAGGATCGACTATGGCTACACCTTC. Amino acid sequence: CASQIDTRIDYGYTF.

This clonotype was seen at least ten times. The V and J genes are TRBV13 and TRBJ1-1; D possibly corresponds to TRBD1 (6 bases). Germline V gene sequence: CDR1 PRHDT, CDR2 FYEKMQ (reference sequence). V was clipped by 4 bases and J by 3 bases, with 9 bases between them. CDR3 size: 13 residues. Here the CDR3 reads CASSSYRDTEAFF. The CDR3 DNA sequence: TGTGCCAGCAGCTCCTACAGGGACACTGAAGCTTTCTTT. The variable domain in full, completed from reference TRBV13 and TRBJ1-1, reads AAGVIQSPRHLIKEKRETATLKCYPIPRHDTVYWYQQGPGQDPQFLISFYEKMQSDKGSIPDRFSAQQFSDYHSELNMSSLELGDSALYFCASSSYRDTEAFFGQGTRLTVV.

This clonotype was detected ten times or more. At one of its ends the junction is not consistent with the germline gene, which may arise from a read error. CDR3 DNA: TGCGCCAGCAGCTTGGCCCCTGGGAACAATGAGCAGTCCTTC. It codes for CASSLAPGNNEQSF. The chain is built from TRBV5-1 and TRBJ2-1; D unclear. The CDR3 consists of 14 residues. Germline CDR1 SGHRS, CDR2 YFSETQ.

On this clonotype itself: One base away lies a much larger clone, so this may be a sequencing read error. A read error is likely, as this CDR3 ends without the conserved phenylalanine or tryptophan. The chain carries TRBV7-9 and TRBJ1-1; 8 bases map to TRBD1. The CDR3 sequence is 16 residues long. The ends lost 3 bases at V and 1 base at J; junction bases unmatched: 7. Germline V gene sequence: CDR1 SEHNR, CDR2 FQNEAQ (reference sequence). The CDR3 loop reads CASSFGRQGWNTEAFS. The CDR3 nucleotides are TGTGCCAGCAGCTTTGGAAGACAGGGGTGGAACACTGAAGCTTTCTCT.

Many counts were recorded for this clonotype. This chain uses TRBV20-1 with TRBJ2-3; 7 bases are a match to TRBD1. Germline CDR1 and CDR2: DFQATT and SNEGSKA (reference sequence). V gave up 4 bases and J gave up 5 bases; unmatched junction bases: 3. CDR3 length: 12 residues. The CDR3 here is CSANRQGDTQYF. The DNA for the CDR3 is TGCAGTGCTAATCGACAGGGAGATACGCAGTATTTT.

A word on this clonotype: A read error is likely, as this CDR3 ends without the conserved phenylalanine or tryptophan. The J gene is TRBJ1-1, the V gene TRBV10-3; unclear D gene. This CDR3 has 14 amino acids. The V and J ends lost 2 bases and 1 base respectively, with 8 bases between them. Germline assignment: CDR1 ENHRY and CDR2 SYGVKD. The CDR3 DNA follows: TGTGCCATCAGTGAGGCAGCCTCGAACACTGAAGCTTTCCTT. Translating gives CAISEAASNTEAFL.

This clonotype has a handful of counts. This chain joins TRBV19 and TRBJ1-1; D unresolved. The CDR3 extends over 14 amino acids. The V end lost 6 bases, the J end lost 2 bases, and 13 bases lay between the germline ends. Germline V gene lookup returns CDR1 LNHDA and CDR2 SQIVND (reference sequence). CDR3 DNA sequence: TGTGCCAGTAGCCGAACCTGGGGAAACACTGAAGCTTTCTTT. Translated: CASSRTWGNTEAFF.

This clonotype was seen at least ten times. The CDR3 DNA is TGTGCCAGCAGTGAACAGGCACGGAACACTGAAGCTTTCTTT. This codes for CASSEQARNTEAFF. The chain uses TRBV2 and TRBJ1-1; D remains unclear. The CDR3 sequence is 14 residues long. Trimming took off 2 bases at V and 1 base at J, with 8 bases between the two ends. Germline lookup yields CDR1 SNHLY and CDR2 FYNNEI. The whole variable domain, filled in from reference TRBV2 and TRBJ1-1, reads EPEVTQTPSHQVTQMGQEVILRCVPISNHLYFYWYRQILGQKVEFLVSFYNNEISEKSEIFDDQFSVERPDGSNFTLKIRSTKLEDSAMYFCASSEQARNTEAFFGQGTRLTVV.

This clonotype appeared once. The chain joins TRBV4-1 to TRBJ2-2; weak D call: TRBD1 (5 bases). In germline, CDR1 is MGHRA, CDR2 YSYEKL. The CDR3 sequence is 19 residues long. V lost 2 bases and J lost 0, with 19 bases in between. In nucleotides, the CDR3 is TGCGCCAGCAGCCAAACAGGTTATACTCACGGCGCGAACACCGGGGAGCTGTTTTTT. This translates into CASSQTGYTHGANTGELFF.